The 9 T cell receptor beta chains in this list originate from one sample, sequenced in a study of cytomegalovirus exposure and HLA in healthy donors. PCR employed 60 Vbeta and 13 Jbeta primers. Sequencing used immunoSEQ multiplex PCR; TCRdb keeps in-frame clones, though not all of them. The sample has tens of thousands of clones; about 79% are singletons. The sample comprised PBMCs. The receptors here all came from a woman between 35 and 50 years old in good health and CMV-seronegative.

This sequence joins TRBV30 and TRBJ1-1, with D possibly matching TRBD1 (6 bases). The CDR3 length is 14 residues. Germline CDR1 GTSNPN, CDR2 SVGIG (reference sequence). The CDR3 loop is CATNEGDEVTEAFF. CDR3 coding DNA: TGTGCTACAAATGAGGGGGATGAGGTTACTGAAGCTTTCTTT.

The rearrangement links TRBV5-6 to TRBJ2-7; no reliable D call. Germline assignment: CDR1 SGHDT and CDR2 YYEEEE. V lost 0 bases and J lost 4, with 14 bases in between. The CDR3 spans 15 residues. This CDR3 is CASSLAGLFLYEQYF. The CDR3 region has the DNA TGTGCCAGCAGCTTGGCAGGATTGTTCTTATACGAGCAGTACTTC.

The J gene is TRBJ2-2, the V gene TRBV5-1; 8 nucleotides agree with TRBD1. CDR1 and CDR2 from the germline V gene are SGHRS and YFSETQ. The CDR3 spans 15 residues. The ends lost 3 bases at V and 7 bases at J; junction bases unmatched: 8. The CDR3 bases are TGCGCCAGCAGCTCCCGGACAGGGCGTAACGGGGAGCTGTTTTTT. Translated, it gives CASSSRTGRNGELFF.

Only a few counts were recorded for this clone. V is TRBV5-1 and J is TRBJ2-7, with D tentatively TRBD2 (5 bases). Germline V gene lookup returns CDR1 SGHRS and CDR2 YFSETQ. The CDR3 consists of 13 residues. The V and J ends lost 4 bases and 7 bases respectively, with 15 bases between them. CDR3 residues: CASSRDGLVEQYF. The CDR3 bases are TGCGCCAGCAGCCGGGATGGGTTAGTAGAGCAGTACTTC.

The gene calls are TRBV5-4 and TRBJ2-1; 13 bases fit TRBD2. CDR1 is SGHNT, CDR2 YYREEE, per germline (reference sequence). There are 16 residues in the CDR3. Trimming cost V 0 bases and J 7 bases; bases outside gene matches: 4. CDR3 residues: CASSLERTSGGNEQFF. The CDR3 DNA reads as TGTGCCAGCAGCTTGGAACGGACTAGCGGGGGTAATGAGCAGTTCTTC.

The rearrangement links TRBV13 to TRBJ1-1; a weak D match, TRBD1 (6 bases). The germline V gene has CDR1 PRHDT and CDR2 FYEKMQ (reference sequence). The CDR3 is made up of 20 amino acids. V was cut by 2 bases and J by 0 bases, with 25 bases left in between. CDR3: CASSLSSEIYGTPMNTEAFF. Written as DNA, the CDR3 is TGTGCCAGCAGCTTAAGCTCTGAAATTTATGGGACACCGATGAACACTGAAGCTTTCTTT.

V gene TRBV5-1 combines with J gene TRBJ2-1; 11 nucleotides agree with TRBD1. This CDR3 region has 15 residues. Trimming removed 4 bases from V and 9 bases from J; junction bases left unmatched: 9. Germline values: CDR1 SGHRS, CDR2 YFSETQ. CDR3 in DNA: TGCGCCAGCAGCGAAGGACAGGGGGCAGGGCGTGAGCAGTTCTTC. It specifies CASSEGQGAGREQFF. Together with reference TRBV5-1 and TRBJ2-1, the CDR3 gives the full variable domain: KAGVTQTPRYLIKTRGQQVTLSCSPISGHRSVSWYQQTPGQGLQFLFEYFSETQRNKGNFPGRFSGRQFSNSRSEMNVSTLELGDSALYLCASSEGQGAGREQFFGPGTRLTVL.

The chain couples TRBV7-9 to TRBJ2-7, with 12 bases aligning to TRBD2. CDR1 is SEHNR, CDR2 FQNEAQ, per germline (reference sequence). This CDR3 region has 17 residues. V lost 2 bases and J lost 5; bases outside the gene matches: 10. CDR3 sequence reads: CASSLLPRTSGTHEQYF. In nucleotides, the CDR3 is TGTGCCAGCAGCTTACTTCCTCGGACTAGCGGGACTCACGAGCAGTACTTC.

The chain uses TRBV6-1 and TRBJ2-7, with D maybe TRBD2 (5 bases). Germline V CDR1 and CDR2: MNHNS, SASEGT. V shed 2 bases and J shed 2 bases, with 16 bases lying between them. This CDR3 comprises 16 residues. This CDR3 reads CASSETRGVGTYEQYF. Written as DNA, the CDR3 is TGTGCCAGCAGTGAAACTAGAGGTGTGGGGACCTACGAGCAGTACTTC.